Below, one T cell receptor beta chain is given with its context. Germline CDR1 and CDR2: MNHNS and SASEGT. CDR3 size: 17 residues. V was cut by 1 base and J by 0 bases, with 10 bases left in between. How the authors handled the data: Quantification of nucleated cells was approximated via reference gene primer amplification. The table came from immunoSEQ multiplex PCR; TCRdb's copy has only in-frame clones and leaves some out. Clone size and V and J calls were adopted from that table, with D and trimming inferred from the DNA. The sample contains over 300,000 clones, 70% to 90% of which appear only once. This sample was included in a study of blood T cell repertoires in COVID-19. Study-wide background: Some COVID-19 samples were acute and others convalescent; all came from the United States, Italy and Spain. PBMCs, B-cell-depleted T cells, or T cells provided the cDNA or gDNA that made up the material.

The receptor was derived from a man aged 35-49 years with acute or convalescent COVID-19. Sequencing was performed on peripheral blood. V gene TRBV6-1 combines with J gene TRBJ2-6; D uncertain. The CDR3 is CASSEVFLSSGANVLTF. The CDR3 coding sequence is TGTGCCAGCAGTGAAGTATTTCTGAGCTCTGGGGCCAACGTCCTGACTTTC.